The 12 T cell receptor beta chains given below trace back to one sample, sequenced in a study of beta chain features in type 1 diabetes. The study, taken as a whole, reports: All four CD4+ subsets from Type 1 diabetes patients carried moderately but significantly shorter TCRB CDR3s.

Their antigen targets remain unknown. Isolated RNA was reverse transcribed in full, so expressed TCRB transcripts were sequenced. Sequenced by immunoSEQ multiplex PCR; TCRdb stores in-frame clones only, minus some. The sample shows about 240,000 clones, approximately 15% of them seen only once. Sequenced input: naive CD4+ T cells from blood. The source is a young man with type 1 diabetes.

This clone has a handful of counts. The rearrangement joins TRBV5-6 to TRBJ1-2; a possible D gene is TRBD1 (5 bases). Germline lookup yields CDR1 SGHDT and CDR2 YYEEEE. The CDR3 has 12 amino acids. Trimming took off 4 bases at V and 7 bases at J, with 11 bases between the two ends. The DNA for the CDR3 is TGTGCCAGCAGCGCTCTGGGGCCTGGCTACACCTTC. The encoded protein is CASSALGPGYTF.

The table lists this clone with a few counts. The chain couples TRBV2 to TRBJ2-1; D gene unclear. The CDR3 runs to 15 residues. Germline CDR1 is SNHLY and CDR2 is FYNNEI. V shed 2 bases and J shed 4 bases, with 12 bases lying between them. CDR3 nucleotide sequence: TGTGCCAGCAGTGAAAGGCGACTGACTTACAATGAGCAGTTCTTC. Its translation: CASSERRLTYNEQFF.

This clone has a handful of counts. This chain connects TRBV5-4 to TRBJ2-5; 12 bases map to TRBD2. The CDR3 contains 15 residues. The J segment lost 8 bases and the V segment lost 5 bases, leaving 10 bases of the junction unmatched. Germline lookup yields CDR1 SGHNT and CDR2 YYREEE (reference sequence). CDR3 DNA sequence: TGTGCCAGCAGTCTGACTAGCGGGGGACCTCGAACCCAGTACTTC. Its protein product is CASSLTSGGPRTQYF.

This clone was detected only a few times. The CDR3 loop reads CASTGRREPQHF. The CDR3 nucleotides are TGTGCCAGCACCGGCCGGAGGGAGCCCCAGCATTTT. The J gene is TRBJ1-5, the V gene TRBV6-6; no clear D. CDR1 is MNHNY and CDR2 is SVGAGI in the germline V gene (reference sequence). CDR3 length: 12 residues. The V and J ends lost 7 bases and 8 bases respectively, with 12 bases between them.

This clone has a handful of counts. The DNA for the CDR3 is TGTGCCAGTAGTCCTCAAACTAGCGGGGGAGGAGATACGCAGTATTTT. Translating it yields CASSPQTSGGGDTQYF. The gene calls are TRBV19 and TRBJ2-3; 11 bases match TRBD2. Germline CDR1 is LNHDA and CDR2 is SQIVND (reference sequence). The CDR3 is made up of 16 amino acids. J was trimmed by 5 bases and V by 5 bases; bases with no gene match: 9.

The chain recombines TRBV10-3 with TRBJ1-5; D gene ambiguous. Germline-derived CDR1 and CDR2 are ENHRY and SYGVKD. The V end was cut by 10 bases, the J end by 0 bases, with 13 bases between. This CDR3 spans 14 amino acids. The CDR3 sequence is CATQREDSNQPQHF. CDR3 bases: TGTGCCACGCAGCGGGAAGATAGCAATCAGCCCCAGCATTTT.

This sequence joins TRBV10-3 and TRBJ2-1, with TRBD1 identical over 9 bases. The junction had 5 bases not matched to a gene; V was cut back by 5 bases and J by 6 bases. The CDR3 spans 14 residues. Germline V gene lookup returns CDR1 ENHRY and CDR2 SYGVKD. CDR3 sequence: CAISPGTGLNEQFF. The DNA of the CDR3 is TGTGCCATCAGTCCCGGGACAGGGCTCAATGAGCAGTTCTTC.

The chain has TRBV11-3 and TRBJ2-5; weak D call: TRBD2 (6 bases). Looked up from germline, CDR1 is SGHNT and CDR2 is YENEEA. Trimming took 1 base from V and 9 from J, leaving 18 bases between them. The CDR3 contains 15 residues. DNA of the CDR3: TGTGCCAGCAGCTTAGCCGGGACTGGACCGTGGGCCCAGTACTTC. This encodes CASSLAGTGPWAQYF.

A few counts support this clone. V is TRBV2 and J is TRBJ1-2; D gene unclear. Germline loops: CDR1 SNHLY, CDR2 FYNNEI. The CDR3 covers 13 residues. V was shortened by 3 bases and J by 5 bases, with 10 bases between the two germline ends. CDR3 nucleotide sequence: TGTGCCAGCAGTGAGGAGGGAGGTTATGGCTACACCTTC. As protein: CASSEEGGYGYTF.

DNA of the CDR3: TGCGCCAGCAGCCAGGGGACTAGCGGGAGATACAATGAGCAGTTCTTC. Translating gives CASSQGTSGRYNEQFF. This chain joins TRBV4-1 and TRBJ2-1, with 14 nucleotides matching TRBD2. J was trimmed by 4 bases and V by 3 bases; bases with no gene match: 2. Germline CDR1 is MGHRA and CDR2 is YSYEKL. This CDR3 contains 16 residues.

The rearrangement links TRBV18 to TRBJ2-7; TRBD2 matches at 8 bases. The ends lost 2 bases at V and 2 bases at J; junction bases unmatched: 8. The CDR3 length is 16 residues. Germline V CDR1 and CDR2: KGHSH, LQKENI. The chain's CDR3 is CASSPGARGGPYEQYF. The CDR3 DNA is TGTGCCAGCTCACCAGGGGCCCGGGGGGGTCCCTACGAGCAGTACTTC. Full variable domain (outside the CDR3, taken from reference TRBV18 and TRBJ2-7): NAGVMQNPRHLVRRRGQEARLRCSPMKGHSHVYWYRQLPEEGLKFMVYLQKENIIDESGMPKERFSAEFPKEGPSILRIQQVVRGDSAAYFCASSPGARGGPYEQYFGPGTRLTVT.

This clone was seen a handful of times. The chain links TRBV2 to TRBJ1-5, with TRBD1 identical over 7 bases. The CDR3 is made up of 14 amino acids. The trim removed 6 bases at V and 5 bases at J, leaving 7 bases unmatched. Germline V gene data show CDR1 as SNHLY and CDR2 as FYNNEI. The CDR3 loop is CASRSNRGDQPQHF. The DNA for the CDR3 is TGTGCCAGCAGATCCAACAGGGGTGATCAGCCCCAGCATTTT.